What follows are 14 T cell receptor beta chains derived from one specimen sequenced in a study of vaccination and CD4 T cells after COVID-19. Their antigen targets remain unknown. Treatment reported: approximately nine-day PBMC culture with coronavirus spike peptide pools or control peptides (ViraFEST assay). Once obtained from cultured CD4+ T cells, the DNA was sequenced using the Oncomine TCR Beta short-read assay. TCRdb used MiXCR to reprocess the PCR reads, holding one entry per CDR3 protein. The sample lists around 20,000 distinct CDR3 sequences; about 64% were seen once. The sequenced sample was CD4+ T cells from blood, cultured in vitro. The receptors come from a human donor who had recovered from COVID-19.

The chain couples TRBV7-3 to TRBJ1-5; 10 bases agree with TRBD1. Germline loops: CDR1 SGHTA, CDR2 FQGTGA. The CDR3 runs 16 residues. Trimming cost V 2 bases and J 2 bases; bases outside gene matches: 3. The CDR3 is CASSLFGTGGNQPQHF. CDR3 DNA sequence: TGTGCCAGCAGCTTATTTGGGACAGGGGGCAATCAGCCCCAGCATTTT.

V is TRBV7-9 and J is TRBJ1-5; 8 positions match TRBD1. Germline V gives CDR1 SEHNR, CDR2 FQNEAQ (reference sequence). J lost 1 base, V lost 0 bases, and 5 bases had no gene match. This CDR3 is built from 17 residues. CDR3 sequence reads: CASSLADRGLSNQPQHF. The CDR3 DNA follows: TGTGCCAGCAGCTTAGCAGACAGGGGTCTAAGCAATCAGCCCCAGCATTTT.

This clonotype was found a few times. This chain's CDR3 is CSASWGRGNQPQHF. The DNA of the CDR3 is TGCAGTGCTAGCTGGGGTCGGGGCAATCAGCCCCAGCATTTT. This chain links TRBV20-1 with TRBJ1-5, with no clear D. The germline gives CDR1 DFQATT, CDR2 SNEGSKA (reference sequence). This CDR3 is 14 amino acids long. V lost 3 bases and J 2 bases, leaving 11 bases between the germline ends.

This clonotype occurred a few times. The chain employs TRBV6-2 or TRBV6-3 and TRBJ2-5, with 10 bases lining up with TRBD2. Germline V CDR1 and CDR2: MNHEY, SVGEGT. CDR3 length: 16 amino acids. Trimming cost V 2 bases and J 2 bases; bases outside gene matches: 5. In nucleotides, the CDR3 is TGTGCCAGCAGTTACGGACTAGCGGAGATTCAAGAGACCCAGTACTTC. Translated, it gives CASSYGLAEIQETQYF.

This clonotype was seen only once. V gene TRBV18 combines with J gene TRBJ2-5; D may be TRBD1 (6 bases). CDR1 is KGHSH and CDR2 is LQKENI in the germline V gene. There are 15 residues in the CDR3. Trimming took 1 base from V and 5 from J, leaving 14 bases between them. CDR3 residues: CASSPQQGEYETQYF. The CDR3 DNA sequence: TGTGCCAGCTCACCACAACAGGGAGAATACGAGACCCAGTACTTC.

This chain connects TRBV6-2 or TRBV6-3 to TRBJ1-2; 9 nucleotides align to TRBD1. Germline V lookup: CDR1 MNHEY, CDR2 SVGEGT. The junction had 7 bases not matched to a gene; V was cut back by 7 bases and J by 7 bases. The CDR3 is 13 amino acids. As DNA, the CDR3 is TGTGCCAGCACCTTACAGGGGGCAAGTGGCTACACCTTC. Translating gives CASTLQGASGYTF.

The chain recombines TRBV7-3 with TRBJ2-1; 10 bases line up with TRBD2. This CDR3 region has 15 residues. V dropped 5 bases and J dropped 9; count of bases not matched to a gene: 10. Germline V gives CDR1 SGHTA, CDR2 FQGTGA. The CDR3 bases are TGTGCCAGCAGCCCGGGACTAGCGCCGCCGGCTGAGCAGTTCTTC. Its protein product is CASSPGLAPPAEQFF.

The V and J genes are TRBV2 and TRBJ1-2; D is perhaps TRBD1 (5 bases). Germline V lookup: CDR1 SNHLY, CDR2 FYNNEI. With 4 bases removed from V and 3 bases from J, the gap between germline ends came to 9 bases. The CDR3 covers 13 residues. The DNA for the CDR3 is TGTGCCAGCAGTGCAGACAGCTACTATGGCTACACCTTC. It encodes CASSADSYYGYTF.

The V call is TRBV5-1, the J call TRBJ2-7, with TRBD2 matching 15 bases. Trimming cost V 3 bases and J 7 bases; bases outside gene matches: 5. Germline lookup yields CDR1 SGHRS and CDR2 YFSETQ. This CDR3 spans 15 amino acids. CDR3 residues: CASSSPGLAGGEQYF. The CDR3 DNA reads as TGCGCCAGCAGCTCCCCGGGACTAGCGGGAGGAGAGCAGTACTTC.

CDR3 bases: TGTGCCATCTCGAGCGGGCAAACCACAGATACGCAGTATTTT. Amino acids: CAISSGQTTDTQYF. J is TRBJ2-3 and V is TRBV10-3, with a weak D call TRBD2 (6 bases). The CDR3 loop spans 14 amino acids. Germline CDR1 reads ENHRY; CDR2 reads SYGVKD. Trimming shortened V by 8 bases and J by 2 bases, and 14 bases separated the two germline ends.

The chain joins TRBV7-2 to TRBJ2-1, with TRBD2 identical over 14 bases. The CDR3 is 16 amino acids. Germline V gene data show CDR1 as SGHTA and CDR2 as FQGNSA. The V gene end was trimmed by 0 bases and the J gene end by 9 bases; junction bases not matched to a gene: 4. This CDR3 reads CASSLARLAGGTEQFF. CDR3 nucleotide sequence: TGTGCCAGCAGCTTAGCGCGACTAGCGGGAGGGACTGAGCAGTTCTTC.

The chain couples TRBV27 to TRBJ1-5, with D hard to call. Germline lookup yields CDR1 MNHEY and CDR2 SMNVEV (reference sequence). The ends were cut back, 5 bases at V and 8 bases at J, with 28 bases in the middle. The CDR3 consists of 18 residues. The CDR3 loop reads CASSRRGDRTSKSEPQHF. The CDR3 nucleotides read TGTGCCAGCAGTCGACGCGGGGATCGGACCTCAAAATCGGAGCCCCAGCATTTT.

The CDR3 loop reads CSARDGYQLDTGELFF. The CDR3 nucleotides are TGCAGTGCTAGAGATGGGTATCAGCTAGACACCGGGGAGCTGTTTTTT. V usage is TRBV20-1 and J usage is TRBJ2-2, with no clear D. This CDR3 region has 16 residues. V was cut by 0 bases and J by 3 bases, with 14 bases left in between. Germline V gene sequence: CDR1 DFQATT, CDR2 SNEGSKA (reference sequence).

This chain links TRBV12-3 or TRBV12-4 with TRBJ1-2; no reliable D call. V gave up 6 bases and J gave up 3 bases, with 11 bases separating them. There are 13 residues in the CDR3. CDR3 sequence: CASRPGDHYGYTF. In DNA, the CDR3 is TGTGCCAGCAGGCCGGGCGACCACTATGGCTACACCTTC.